The 14 T cell receptor beta chains presented below share a single source sample, sequenced in a study of T cells after posttransplantation cyclophosphamide. The naive gate required viable CD3+CD4+ or CD3+CD8+ cells with CCR7+CD45RA+CD45RO-CD95-CD27+CD28+ phenotype. Clones were sequenced by immunoSEQ multiplex PCR, and TCRdb holds only the in-frame ones, with some missing. The table has about 22,000 clones, approximately 97% seen once. Sequencing input: naive CD4+ T cells sorted from PBMCs. These TCRs come from a man between 45 and 60 years old in good health, CMV-negative, and a related stem cell transplant donor.

The chain is built from TRBV5-1 and TRBJ1-1; unclear D gene. Deletions cut 1 base from V and 0 bases from J, with 7 bases between. Germline V gives CDR1 SGHRS, CDR2 YFSETQ. The CDR3 length is 14 residues. CDR3 sequence (DNA): TGCGCCAGCAGCTTGACAACAGTGAACACTGAAGCTTTCTTT. This translates into CASSLTTVNTEAFF.

This chain uses TRBV18 with TRBJ2-7; the D gene is possibly TRBD2 (7 bases). V lost 4 bases and J lost 0, with 16 bases in between. This CDR3 comprises 16 residues. Germline V gene data show CDR1 as KGHSH and CDR2 as LQKENI. The CDR3 DNA reads as TGTGCCAGCTCACTACTTGGCGGGGGCGACTCCTACGAGCAGTACTTC. It yields the protein CASSLLGGGDSYEQYF. Together with reference TRBV18 and TRBJ2-7, the CDR3 gives the full variable domain: NAGVMQNPRHLVRRRGQEARLRCSPMKGHSHVYWYRQLPEEGLKFMVYLQKENIIDESGMPKERFSAEFPKEGPSILRIQQVVRGDSAAYFCASSLLGGGDSYEQYFGPGTRLTVT.

This clone is a singleton in its sample. The chain couples TRBV18 to TRBJ2-1, with D perhaps TRBD1 (6 bases). Germline CDR1 is KGHSH and CDR2 is LQKENI. Trimming took 1 base from V and 2 from J, leaving 9 bases between them. The CDR3 runs to 15 residues. CDR3 residues: CASSPQGHPYNEQFF. CDR3 nucleotides: TGTGCCAGCTCACCACAGGGACACCCCTACAATGAGCAGTTCTTC.

In this sample, this clone turned up once. The chain has TRBV7-2 and TRBJ2-5; no reliable D call. The CDR3 runs 12 residues. V lost 5 bases, J lost 5 bases, and 9 bases lay in between. Germline V gene lookup returns CDR1 SGHTA and CDR2 FQGNSA. The CDR3 is CASSLAVETQYF. CDR3 in DNA: TGTGCCAGCAGCCTGGCAGTGGAGACCCAGTACTTC.

The V and J genes are TRBV19 and TRBJ1-5, with unresolved D. CDR3 length: 14 amino acids. Germline V CDR1 and CDR2: LNHDA, SQIVND (reference sequence). V was cut by 3 bases and J by 3 bases, with 9 bases left in between. CDR3 region: CASSIYSSNQPQHF. The CDR3 DNA reads as TGTGCCAGTAGTATCTACAGCTCCAATCAGCCCCAGCATTTT.

This chain links TRBV6-6 with TRBJ1-2; weak D call: TRBD1 (6 bases). The germline CDR1 and CDR2 sequences are MNHNY and SVGAGI (reference sequence). This CDR3 region has 13 residues. Trimming pared 5 bases from V and 5 bases from J, leaving 12 bases between. The CDR3 region is CASSPGTSYGYTF. The CDR3 nucleotides read TGTGCCAGCAGTCCCGGGACATCTTATGGCTACACCTTC.

The V and J genes are TRBV19 and TRBJ1-1; TRBD1 matches 8 bases. In germline, CDR1 is LNHDA, CDR2 SQIVND (reference sequence). CDR3 length: 16 amino acids. V dropped 1 base and J dropped 2; count of bases not matched to a gene: 6. The DNA of the CDR3 is TGTGCCAGTAGTATAGGTGAGGACAGGGACAACACTGAAGCTTTCTTT. Its protein product is CASSIGEDRDNTEAFF.

The J gene is TRBJ2-5, the V gene TRBV29-1; 10 positions agree with TRBD2. V shed 4 bases and J 4 bases; nucleotides not matched to a gene: 9. Per germline, CDR1 SQVTM and CDR2 ANQGSEA. CDR3 length equals 15 residues. The CDR3 loop is CSVGGAGGLGETQYF. The CDR3 DNA reads as TGCAGCGTTGGCGGAGCGGGAGGGCTTGGAGAGACCCAGTACTTC.

This chain connects TRBV4-1 to TRBJ1-3; perhaps TRBD1 as D (6 bases). V was pared by 0 bases and J by 4 bases, with 13 bases between. The V gene's germline CDR1 is MGHRA and CDR2 YSYEKL. The CDR3 length is 16 residues. CDR3 bases: TGCGCCAGCAGCCAAGACCCCACAGGGCCCGGAAACACCATATATTTT. Amino acid sequence: CASSQDPTGPGNTIYF.

The V and J genes are TRBV7-2 and TRBJ2-3; 7 nucleotides line up with TRBD2. Germline V gene sequence: CDR1 SGHTA, CDR2 FQGNSA. CDR3 length: 16 amino acids. J was trimmed by 4 bases and V by 2 bases; bases with no gene match: 9. CDR3 region: CASSLFVWGGADTQYF. As DNA, the CDR3 is TGTGCCAGCAGCTTATTCGTGTGGGGGGGGGCAGATACGCAGTATTTT.

This chain links TRBV7-2 with TRBJ1-1; D uncertain. V was shortened by 3 bases and J by 6 bases, with 14 bases between the two germline ends. The V gene's germline CDR1 is SGHTA and CDR2 FQGNSA. This CDR3 comprises 14 residues. CDR3 DNA sequence: TGTGCCAGCAGCTTGGGTTCGTGGGCATCTGAAGCTTTCTTT. Amino acid sequence: CASSLGSWASEAFF.

The J gene is TRBJ2-3, the V gene TRBV27; possible D gene TRBD1, 6 bases. The length of the CDR3 is 16 residues. The V end was cut by 2 bases, the J end by 6 bases, with 18 bases between. The germline V gene encodes CDR1 MNHEY and CDR2 SMNVEV (reference sequence). The CDR3 nucleotides read TGTGCCAGCAGTTTAATCTCCAGGGGCGAGACGGATACGCAGTATTTT. Translated: CASSLISRGETDTQYF.

V is TRBV9 and J is TRBJ2-5, with a possible D match to TRBD2 (7 bases). Germline lookup yields CDR1 SGDLS and CDR2 YYNGEE. This CDR3 region has 13 residues. Trimming took 4 bases from V and 4 from J, leaving 11 bases between them. The CDR3 sequence is CASSRGAPETQYF. The CDR3 DNA sequence: TGTGCCAGCAGCCGGGGGGCCCCAGAGACCCAGTACTTC.

The chain uses TRBV5-1 and TRBJ1-6; the match to TRBD1 covers 9 bases. This CDR3 region has 14 residues. The germline CDR1 and CDR2 sequences are SGHRS and YFSETQ. Trimming removed 3 bases from V and 7 bases from J; junction bases left unmatched: 2. The CDR3 spells CASSSGTGNSPLHF. In DNA, the CDR3 is TGCGCCAGCAGCTCCGGGACAGGGAATTCACCCCTCCACTTT.